The clone carrying this TCR beta chain showed up many times. What it recognizes is unknown. The CDR3 spans 14 residues. Germline lookup yields CDR1 LGHDT and CDR2 YNNKEL (reference sequence). Between the trimmed V and J ends, which lost 3 bases and 8 bases, there was a span of 16 bases. Methods described previously were used for bulk TCR libraries, and listed TCR primers were applied. MiXCR was run by TCRdb on the PCR reads, yielding one entry per CDR3 protein. Found here are about 68,000 distinct CDR3 sequences, 15% to 20% of them singletons; the top ten hold about 1.5%. The data belong to a study of molecular identifiers for immune sequencing clone quantification. General observations from the study: Among about a million naive cells, as was reported, spiked Jurkat TCR RNA from one cell was detectable.

Sequenced: naive CD8+ T cells from blood, with Jurkat cell RNA spiked in. Subset: FACS-sorted CD8+CD4-CCR7+CD45RA+ naive T cells. The receptor's source is a human donor in good health. Some libraries in this study had Jurkat cell RNA spiked in. J is TRBJ1-1 and V is TRBV3-1; D might be TRBD1 (6 bases). The CDR3 DNA sequence: TGTGCCAGCAGCCATCCCGGGACAACCTTAGAAGCTTTCTTT. The encoded protein is CASSHPGTTLEAFF.